Following are 24 T cell receptor beta chains from one sample sequenced in a study of cytomegalovirus exposure and HLA in healthy donors. The PCR ran on 60 Vbeta and 13 Jbeta primers. This table comes from immunoSEQ multiplex PCR, and its TCRdb copy is limited to in-frame clones, with some not included. The sample lists about 140,000 clones, roughly three quarters occurring once. The material sequenced was PBMCs. The receptors were gathered from a man aged 25 to 40 in good health and CMV-seronegative.

This chain uses TRBV27 with TRBJ2-7; 11 bases agree with TRBD1. The V segment lost 6 bases and the J segment 6 bases; nucleotides outside the gene matches: 10. CDR3 length equals 15 residues. The germline V gene encodes CDR1 MNHEY and CDR2 SMNVEV (reference sequence). The CDR3: CASRNTGQGAGEQYF. The CDR3 region has the DNA TGTGCCAGCAGAAACACCGGACAGGGGGCAGGCGAGCAGTACTTC.

The V call is TRBV6-1, the J call TRBJ2-1; D might be TRBD1 (5 bases). Looked up from germline, CDR1 is MNHNS and CDR2 is SASEGT. Between the trimmed V and J ends, which lost 5 bases and 8 bases, there was a span of 10 bases. The CDR3 has 12 amino acids. CDR3 DNA: TGTGCCAGCAGTCCACAGGTTGATGAGCAGTTCTTC. Residues: CASSPQVDEQFF.

The chain carries TRBV9 and TRBJ1-3; 7 bases fit TRBD1. V lost 3 bases, J lost 11 bases, and 11 bases stayed unmatched. CDR1 is SGDLS, CDR2 YYNGEE, per germline. This CDR3 region has 14 residues. The CDR3 protein is CASSEWDRGNAIYF. The CDR3 nucleotides are TGTGCCAGCAGCGAGTGGGACAGAGGGAACGCCATATATTTT.

CDR3: CASSSVGGTGNTIYF. CDR3 DNA: TGCGCCAGCAGCTCGGTGGGAGGGACTGGAAACACCATATATTTT. The chain is built from TRBV5-1 and TRBJ1-3; D uncertain. The V and J ends lost 3 bases and 2 bases respectively, with 12 bases between them. The CDR3 totals 15 residues. The germline V gene encodes CDR1 SGHRS and CDR2 YFSETQ.

This chain links TRBV2 with TRBJ1-4; 7 nucleotides line up with TRBD1. This CDR3 has 14 amino acids. CDR1 and CDR2 (germline): SNHLY, FYNNEI. J lost 6 bases, V lost 5 bases, and 6 bases had no gene match. DNA of the CDR3: TGTGCCAGCAGTACAGGGGTCACCGATGAAAAACTGTTTTTT. Translated: CASSTGVTDEKLFF.

The V gene is TRBV19, the J gene TRBJ1-4; TRBD1 might be the D (5 bases). This CDR3 contains 15 residues. Germline values: CDR1 LNHDA, CDR2 SQIVND (reference sequence). Trimming stripped 0 bases from V and 8 bases from J, with 13 bases between. Here the CDR3 reads CASSIDPRVGEKLFF. CDR3 sequence (DNA): TGTGCCAGTAGTATAGATCCCAGGGTCGGCGAAAAACTGTTTTTT.

This sequence joins TRBV19 and TRBJ2-3; no reliable D call. Germline CDR1 and CDR2: LNHDA and SQIVND (reference sequence). This CDR3 comprises 12 residues. With 8 bases removed from V and 1 base from J, the gap between germline ends came to 7 bases. In DNA form, the CDR3 reads TGTGCCAGTTCGCAGGGCACAGATACGCAGTATTTT. Residues: CASSQGTDTQYF.

Worth noting for this clone: Other DNA sequences in the same sample also yield this CDR3. CDR3 DNA: TGTGCCAGCAGTGTTGACAGGGGGGGCGAGCAGTACTTC. Its translation: CASSVDRGGEQYF. The chain has TRBV2 and TRBJ2-7, with TRBD1 identical over 9 bases. CDR3 size: 13 residues. V shed 4 bases and J 6 bases; nucleotides not matched to a gene: 4. Looked up from germline, CDR1 is SNHLY and CDR2 is FYNNEI.

The chain carries TRBV6-5 and TRBJ2-7; TRBD1 aligns across 12 bases. After removal of 6 bases from V and 4 bases from J, the junction contained 7 bases not matched to a gene. The germline CDR1 and CDR2 sequences are MNHEY and SVGAGI. The CDR3 is 15 amino acids. CDR3 amino acids: CASRTGTGGLYEQYF. CDR3 nucleotide sequence: TGTGCCAGCAGAACCGGGACAGGGGGCTTATACGAGCAGTACTTC.

This clone was found a few times. J is TRBJ2-7 and V is TRBV25-1, with TRBD2 matching 11 bases. V lost 5 bases to trimming and J lost 2 bases; unmatched junction nucleotides: 5. Looked up from germline, CDR1 is MGHDK and CDR2 is SYGVNS. The CDR3 is 15 amino acids. The CDR3 DNA is TGTGCCAGCAGTCAGGGACTAGCGGACACCTACGAGCAGTACTTC. Translation gives CASSQGLADTYEQYF.

This clone was seen a handful of times. The V and J genes are TRBV14 and TRBJ2-3; D is possibly TRBD2 (5 bases). Germline V gene lookup returns CDR1 SGHDN and CDR2 FVKESK. The CDR3 loop spans 14 amino acids. V was shortened by 5 bases and J by 3 bases, with 12 bases between the two germline ends. The CDR3 here is CASSTSWETDTQYF. CDR3 coding DNA: TGTGCCAGCAGCACGTCGTGGGAGACAGATACGCAGTATTTT.

V usage is TRBV27 and J usage is TRBJ1-6; no clear D. Germline loops: CDR1 MNHEY, CDR2 SMNVEV (reference sequence). The CDR3 has 16 residues. V lost 3 bases and J lost 0, with 9 bases in between. CDR3 in amino acids: CASSFRESSYNSPLHF. In DNA, the CDR3 is TGTGCCAGCAGTTTTCGTGAGAGCTCCTATAATTCACCCCTCCACTTT.

The chain joins TRBV29-1 to TRBJ2-3, with 7 bases lining up with TRBD2. Germline V gene sequence: CDR1 SQVTM, CDR2 ANQGSEA. V shed 7 bases, J shed 1 base, and the junction held 2 bases outside the gene matches. The CDR3 is 12 residues long. CDR3 protein: CSAGGGTDTQYF. CDR3 DNA: TGCAGCGCGGGAGGAGGCACAGATACGCAGTATTTT.

The chain links TRBV4-1 to TRBJ1-4, with 7 bases fitting TRBD1. The V segment lost 4 bases and the J segment 5 bases; nucleotides outside the gene matches: 1. CDR1 and CDR2 from the germline V gene are MGHRA and YSYEKL. The CDR3 extends over 13 amino acids. The CDR3 loop is CASSRQGNEKLFF. CDR3 nucleotides: TGCGCCAGCAGCCGACAGGGAAATGAAAAACTGTTTTTT.

The V gene is TRBV2, the J gene TRBJ1-5; D might be TRBD1 (6 bases). The CDR3 length is 15 residues. Germline assignment: CDR1 SNHLY and CDR2 FYNNEI. The ends were cut back, 7 bases at V and 3 bases at J, with 16 bases in the middle. CDR3 DNA: TGTGCCAGCACCGAGACGGCAGGGGACAATCAGCCCCAGCATTTT. Residues: CASTETAGDNQPQHF. The full variable domain, with the rest looked up from reference TRBV2 and TRBJ1-5, is EPEVTQTPSHQVTQMGQEVILRCVPISNHLYFYWYRQILGQKVEFLVSFYNNEISEKSEIFDDQFSVERPDGSNFTLKIRSTKLEDSAMYFCASTETAGDNQPQHFGDGTRLSIL.

V and J are TRBV7-6 and TRBJ2-1, with a possible D match to TRBD2 (6 bases). V lost 5 bases and J lost 0, with 14 bases in between. The germline CDR1 and CDR2 sequences are SGHVS and FNYEAQ. The CDR3 is 16 residues long. Written as DNA, the CDR3 is TGTGCCAGCAGCCCCGGGGGTCTCAGCTCCTACAATGAGCAGTTCTTC. It translates to CASSPGGLSSYNEQFF. Together with reference TRBV7-6 and TRBJ2-1, the CDR3 gives the full variable domain: GAGVSQSPRYKVTKRGQDVALRCDPISGHVSLYWYRQALGQGPEFLTYFNYEAQQDKSGLPNDRFSAERPEGSISTLTIQRTEQRDSAMYRCASSPGGLSSYNEQFFGPGTRLTVL.

This clone was detected only once. This chain connects TRBV27 to TRBJ2-7; possible D gene TRBD1, 6 bases. This CDR3 has 15 amino acids. V lost 3 bases, J lost 4 bases, and 16 bases lay in between. CDR1 is MNHEY, CDR2 SMNVEV, per germline (reference sequence). CDR3 loop: CASSLKGTNNYEQYF. Written as DNA, the CDR3 is TGTGCCAGCAGTTTGAAAGGGACAAATAATTACGAGCAGTACTTC.

Only a few counts were recorded for this clone. V gene TRBV29-1 combines with J gene TRBJ2-5; possibly TRBD2 for D (6 bases). The V gene's germline CDR1 is SQVTM and CDR2 ANQGSEA. V was cut by 7 bases and J by 1 base, with 16 bases left in between. The length of the CDR3 is 14 residues. The chain's CDR3 is CSGNNLGGQETQYF. Written as DNA, the CDR3 is TGCAGCGGAAATAATCTCGGGGGCCAAGAGACCCAGTACTTC.

The V and J genes are TRBV20-1 and TRBJ2-7, with a possible D match to TRBD1 (5 bases). Germline-derived CDR1 and CDR2 are DFQATT and SNEGSKA (reference sequence). CDR3 size: 11 residues. The germline V and J ends were trimmed by 8 bases and 4 bases, with 12 bases remaining between them. CDR3 bases: TGCAGTTTAGGGGTAGTATACGAGCAGTACTTC. Translated: CSLGVVYEQYF.

This clone is termed medium-sized (0.01 to 0.1%). This rearrangement joins TRBV11-3 to TRBJ2-2; 8 nucleotides align to TRBD1. Germline trimming cut 10 bases from V and 4 bases from J; bases unmatched to any gene: 5. This CDR3 contains 13 residues. Germline CDR1 and CDR2: SGHNT and YENEEA. CDR3 in amino acids: CATMDRATGELFF. DNA of the CDR3: TGTGCCACTATGGACAGGGCCACCGGGGAGCTGTTTTTT.

This rearrangement joins TRBV30 to TRBJ1-3; TRBD1 matches at 7 bases. With V trimmed by 3 bases and J by 4 bases, 9 bases remained unmatched. The CDR3 spans 15 residues. Germline CDR1 reads GTSNPN; CDR2 reads SVGIG (reference sequence). The CDR3 DNA is TGTGCCTGGAGATTTACAGGGGCAGAGGGAAACACCATATATTTT. This codes for CAWRFTGAEGNTIYF.

V and J are TRBV30 and TRBJ1-2; 7 bases match TRBD1. Trimming cost V 5 bases and J 1 base; bases outside gene matches: 4. CDR1 and CDR2 from the germline V gene are GTSNPN and SVGIG (reference sequence). CDR3 length equals 13 residues. CDR3 nucleotide sequence: TGTGCCTGGGTGACAGGGAATAACTATGGCTACACCTTC. Translated: CAWVTGNNYGYTF.

This sequence joins TRBV9 and TRBJ2-2; 11 nucleotides line up with TRBD1. This CDR3 spans 18 amino acids. The germline CDR1 and CDR2 sequences are SGDLS and YYNGEE. V lost 0 bases to trimming and J lost 5 bases; unmatched junction nucleotides: 9. The CDR3 sequence is CASSVESGQGAGTGELFF. For the CDR3, the DNA is TGTGCCAGCAGCGTAGAGAGCGGACAGGGGGCGGGAACCGGGGAGCTGTTTTTT.

The rearrangement joins TRBV5-3 to TRBJ2-7, with 8 bases lining up with TRBD2. TRBV5-3 belongs to the ORF category, with a function that is uncertain. The trim removed 1 base at V and 4 bases at J, leaving 10 bases unmatched. This CDR3 has 16 residues. The CDR3 reads CARSLSGGLAEYEQYF. CDR3 nucleotides: TGTGCCAGAAGCTTGTCCGGAGGACTAGCCGAGTACGAGCAGTACTTC.